The 16 T cell receptor beta chains below were found in one sample sequenced in a study of cytomegalovirus exposure and HLA in healthy donors. PCR was performed using 60 Vbeta and 13 Jbeta primers. Libraries were prepared by immunoSEQ multiplex PCR; TCRdb keeps only in-frame clonotypes and omits some of them. The sample yields about 190,000 clones, 60% to 85% seen once. Sequenced sample: PBMCs. These receptors came from a woman in her thirties or forties in good health and CMV-seronegative.

V usage is TRBV9 and J usage is TRBJ2-1; D gene uncertain. V was cut by 4 bases and J by 8 bases, with 13 bases left in between. CDR1 and CDR2 (germline): SGDLS, YYNGEE. CDR3 length: 13 residues. The CDR3 reads CASSPQVWDEQFF. Here the CDR3 DNA reads TGTGCCAGCAGCCCCCAGGTGTGGGATGAGCAGTTCTTC.

The CDR3 nucleotides read TGTGCCAGCAGCCCCCTATTTAATTCACCCCTCCACTTT. Translation gives CASSPLFNSPLHF. The chain joins TRBV2 to TRBJ1-6; D unclear. This CDR3 comprises 13 residues. The germline V and J ends were trimmed by 6 bases and 6 bases, with 9 bases remaining between them. Germline CDR1 is SNHLY and CDR2 is FYNNEI. The entire variable domain, with the rest obtained from reference TRBV2 and TRBJ1-6, is as follows: EPEVTQTPSHQVTQMGQEVILRCVPISNHLYFYWYRQILGQKVEFLVSFYNNEISEKSEIFDDQFSVERPDGSNFTLKIRSTKLEDSAMYFCASSPLFNSPLHFGNGTRLTVT.

The sample holds one count of this clone. The chain couples TRBV4-1 to TRBJ1-6; D might be TRBD1 (6 bases). V lost 1 base to trimming and J lost 9 bases, with 13 bases between them. The CDR3 is 15 amino acids. The germline gives CDR1 MGHRA, CDR2 YSYEKL. CDR3 sequence (DNA): TGCGCCAGCAGCCAAGCGGGCAGGGGTGGTTCACCCCTCCACTTT. Amino acids: CASSQAGRGGSPLHF.

This clone was picked up a small number of times. Here the CDR3 DNA reads TGTGCCAGCAGCCGACAGGGGGCCACAGATACGCAGTATTTT. Translating it yields CASSRQGATDTQYF. V is TRBV7-9 and J is TRBJ2-3, with TRBD1 identical over 10 bases. The ends lost 5 bases at V and 2 bases at J; junction bases unmatched: 1. The CDR3 is 14 amino acids. Germline V CDR1 and CDR2: SEHNR, FQNEAQ (reference sequence).

As regards this clone: Within the sample, other DNA sequences also encode this same CDR3. The V gene is TRBV5-8, the J gene TRBJ2-3; 13 bases fit TRBD2. The germline V gene has CDR1 SGHTS and CDR2 YDEGEE. The trim removed 2 bases at V and 1 base at J, leaving 1 base unmatched. The CDR3 sequence is 16 residues long. CDR3: CASSFGTSGGTDTQYF. The CDR3 DNA sequence: TGTGCCAGCAGCTTTGGGACTAGCGGGGGCACAGATACGCAGTATTTT.

The J gene is TRBJ1-3, the V gene TRBV5-4, with D uncertain. Looked up from germline, CDR1 is SGHNT and CDR2 is YYREEE (reference sequence). The CDR3 has 14 residues. V lost 3 bases and J 4 bases, leaving 11 bases between the germline ends. CDR3 nucleotide sequence: TGTGCCAGCAGCTCCACCCGCGGAGGAAACACCATATATTTT. Translated, it gives CASSSTRGGNTIYF.

The J gene is TRBJ1-5, the V gene TRBV25-1; D not certain. The CDR3 extends over 13 amino acids. Trimming cost V 6 bases and J 2 bases, with 8 bases left between them. Germline CDR1 and CDR2: MGHDK and SYGVNS. The CDR3 is CASRAGGNQPQHF. CDR3 DNA: TGTGCCAGCAGGGCAGGTGGCAATCAGCCCCAGCATTTT.

The CDR3: CASSIEVQVGIQYF. CDR3 coding DNA: TGTGCCAGTAGTATAGAGGTACAGGTAGGCATTCAGTACTTC. The rearrangement links TRBV19 to TRBJ2-4, with a tentative D call TRBD1 (5 bases). With 0 bases removed from V and 9 bases from J, the gap between germline ends came to 12 bases. Germline CDR1 reads LNHDA; CDR2 reads SQIVND (reference sequence). This CDR3 is 14 amino acids long. Using reference TRBV19 and TRBJ2-4 for the parts outside the CDR3, the full variable domain is DGGITQSPKYLFRKEGQNVTLSCEQNLNHDAMYWYRQDPGQGLRLIYYSQIVNDFQKGDIAEGYSVSREKKESFPLTVTSAQKNPTAFYLCASSIEVQVGIQYFGAGTRLSVL.

V is TRBV5-1 and J is TRBJ2-7, with 9 bases fitting TRBD1. After removal of 3 bases from V and 0 bases from J, the junction contained 10 bases not matched to a gene. CDR1 and CDR2 from the germline V gene are SGHRS and YFSETQ. There are 17 residues in the CDR3. The CDR3 region is CASSSHPDRGYSYEQYF. CDR3 bases: TGCGCCAGCAGCTCGCATCCGGACAGGGGATACTCCTACGAGCAGTACTTC.

V gene TRBV6-4 combines with J gene TRBJ2-2; possible D gene TRBD2, 6 bases. Trimming removed 6 bases at V and 5 bases at J, with 13 bases between. The CDR3 is 14 amino acids. The germline gives CDR1 MRHNA, CDR2 SNTAGT. The CDR3 nucleotides are TGTGCCAGCAGCGAAGTAGGAGGGACCGGGGAGCTGTTTTTT. Protein product: CASSEVGGTGELFF.

This clone was seen a few times. The chain joins TRBV23-1 to TRBJ2-1; 10 bases fit TRBD1. TRBV23-1 is reported as an ORF; its role is uncertain. V lost 2 bases and J lost 8; bases outside the gene matches: 9. The CDR3 is made up of 16 amino acids. Written as DNA, the CDR3 is TGCGCCAGCAGTCAACCCCGGGACAGGGGTTATGATGAGCAGTTCTTC. Its translation is CASSQPRDRGYDEQFF.

CDR3 DNA sequence: TGTGCCTGGAGTACGCACAGATCTTTCAATCAGCCCCAGCATTTT. It yields the protein CAWSTHRSFNQPQHF. The chain employs TRBV30 and TRBJ1-5; no definite D call. Trimming shortened V by 2 bases and J by 3 bases, and 14 bases separated the two germline ends. CDR1 and CDR2 (germline): GTSNPN, SVGIG (reference sequence). There are 15 residues in the CDR3. Full variable domain (remainder filled in from reference TRBV30 and TRBJ1-5): SQTIHQWPATLVQPVGSPLSLECTVEGTSNPNLYWYRQAAGRGLQLLFYSVGIGQISSEVPQNLSASRPQDRQFILSSKKLLLSDSGFYLCAWSTHRSFNQPQHFGDGTRLSIL.

The chain combines TRBV2 with TRBJ1-1; D perhaps matches TRBD1 (5 bases). This CDR3 has 16 amino acids. CDR1 and CDR2 from the germline V gene are SNHLY and FYNNEI. V shed 3 bases and J shed 0 bases, with 14 bases lying between them. The CDR3 protein is CASSDLVDRVNTEAFF. CDR3 coding DNA: TGTGCCAGCAGTGATCTTGTTGACAGAGTGAACACTGAAGCTTTCTTT.

V and J are TRBV11-1 and TRBJ1-5, with D possibly matching TRBD1 (5 bases). The CDR3 covers 15 residues. Trimming removed 1 base at V and 3 bases at J, with 10 bases between. Germline V CDR1 and CDR2: SGHAT, FQDESV (reference sequence). For the CDR3, the DNA is TGTGCCAGCAGCTTAGGCGCGGGGGACAATCAGCCCCAGCATTTT. Protein: CASSLGAGDNQPQHF.

In the case of this clone: The sample holds other DNA sequences that translate to the same CDR3. V gene TRBV27 combines with J gene TRBJ1-2; 8 nucleotides line up with TRBD1. The V gene's germline CDR1 is MNHEY and CDR2 SMNVEV (reference sequence). The length of the CDR3 is 13 residues. V was pared by 5 bases and J by 5 bases, with 4 bases of the junction left unmatched. CDR3 sequence reads: CASSPRQGYGYTF. For the CDR3, the DNA is TGTGCCAGCAGTCCTCGACAGGGGTATGGCTACACCTTC.

The genes are TRBV29-1 and TRBJ1-3; a possible D gene is TRBD1 (5 bases). The V gene lost 1 base and the J gene lost 4 bases, with 11 bases spanning the gap. The V gene's germline CDR1 is SQVTM and CDR2 ANQGSEA. The CDR3 runs to 14 residues. As DNA, the CDR3 is TGCAGCGTTGAAGTTGGAGGGGTAGGAAACACCATATATTTT. Encoded protein: CSVEVGGVGNTIYF.